The 22 T cell receptor beta chains given below trace back to one sample, sequenced in a study of early T cells in non-severe SARS-CoV-2 infection. Each CDR3 protein is one row after TCRdb ran MiXCR on the 5' RACE reads. This table has about 22,000 distinct CDR3 sequences, around 4.5% appearing once. Input material: whole blood. Receptor source: an adult who was a healthcare worker with PCR-confirmed SARS-CoV-2 infection or an uninfected control (not recorded which).

The V gene is TRBV7-8, the J gene TRBJ1-3; D is undetermined. Germline loops: CDR1 SGHVS, CDR2 FQNEAQ. V lost 4 bases to trimming and J lost 3 bases, with 13 bases between them. The CDR3 has 15 amino acids. The CDR3 sequence: CASSSSRAGGNTIYF. The CDR3 coding sequence is TGTGCCAGCAGCTCCAGTAGGGCAGGTGGAAACACCATATATTTT.

This clonotype qualifies as medium-sized (0.01 to 0.1%). This chain uses TRBV2 with TRBJ2-1; the D call may be TRBD1 or TRBD2 (5 bases each). Trimming removed 7 bases at V and 9 bases at J, with 25 bases between. Germline CDR1 reads SNHLY; CDR2 reads FYNNEI. CDR3 length: 16 amino acids. In nucleotides, the CDR3 is TGTGCCAGCACCGCCCCGTCCGGGACCCCCCGGCGTGAGCAGTTCTTC. It translates to CASTAPSGTPRREQFF.

In this sample, this clonotype turned up many times. The rearrangement uses TRBV5-5 and TRBJ1-1; TRBD1 might be the D (6 bases). Trimming took 1 base from V and 1 from J, leaving 17 bases between them. Germline lookup yields CDR1 SGHKS and CDR2 YYEKEE (reference sequence). This CDR3 region has 17 residues. This chain's CDR3 is CASSLIGGYRSNTEAFF. In DNA, the CDR3 is TGTGCCAGCAGCTTGATCGGGGGCTACAGATCGAACACTGAAGCTTTCTTT.

This clonotype occurred many times. V is TRBV20-1 and J is TRBJ1-1; D may be TRBD1 (5 bases). Deletions cut 3 bases from V and 0 bases from J, with 8 bases between. Germline V gives CDR1 DFQATT, CDR2 SNEGSKA (reference sequence). This CDR3 comprises 13 residues. The CDR3 reads CSARRQLNTEAFF. DNA for the CDR3: TGCAGTGCTAGGAGACAGCTGAACACTGAAGCTTTCTTT.

The V call is TRBV4-2, the J call TRBJ2-7; TRBD1 is a possible D gene (5 bases). Germline V gene lookup returns CDR1 LGHNA and CDR2 YNFKEQ. Trimming took 0 bases from V and 2 from J, leaving 11 bases between them. This CDR3 comprises 15 residues. For the CDR3, the DNA is TGTGCCAGCAGCCAAGATTCCCCAGGGCCCTACGAGCAGTACTTC. As protein: CASSQDSPGPYEQYF.

This clonotype has at least ten counts. The V call is TRBV6-2 or TRBV6-3, the J call TRBJ1-5; 8 bases match TRBD1. V lost 7 bases, J lost 7 bases, and 9 bases stayed unmatched. Germline CDR1 reads MNHEY; CDR2 reads SVGEGT. This CDR3 comprises 14 residues. The CDR3 reads CASTYRQGHQPQHF. The DNA for the CDR3 is TGTGCCAGCACCTATCGACAGGGGCACCAGCCCCAGCATTTT.

There are many counts of this clonotype. The genes are TRBV2 and TRBJ2-2, with D perhaps assigned TRBD1 or TRBD2 (5 bases each). Germline loops: CDR1 SNHLY, CDR2 FYNNEI. The CDR3 totals 15 residues. With 6 bases removed from V and 7 bases from J, the gap between germline ends came to 18 bases. CDR3 sequence: CASSPTGPPGGELFF. The CDR3 coding sequence is TGTGCCAGCAGCCCTACGGGGCCCCCAGGCGGGGAGCTGTTTTTT.

This clonotype was counted at least ten times. This chain joins TRBV18 and TRBJ2-7; 11 positions match TRBD1. Trimming at V came to 3 bases and at J to 2 bases, leaving 9 bases not matched to a gene. The CDR3 covers 17 residues. Germline V CDR1 and CDR2: KGHSH, LQKENI. The CDR3 nucleotides read TGTGCCAGCTCACCTAAAACCGGGACAGGGGGGGCCTACGAGCAGTACTTC. Its protein product is CASSPKTGTGGAYEQYF.

The chain joins TRBV10-3 to TRBJ1-5; D is unresolved. CDR3 length equals 16 residues. V was clipped by 0 bases and J by 3 bases, with 12 bases between them. Germline V gene sequence: CDR1 ENHRY, CDR2 SYGVKD. The CDR3 is CAISESIGRNNQPQHF. CDR3 sequence (DNA): TGTGCCATCAGTGAGTCTATAGGACGGAACAATCAGCCCCAGCATTTT.

This clonotype has just a few counts. The chain links TRBV7-2 to TRBJ2-5, with no clear D. This CDR3 spans 11 amino acids. V lost 3 bases and J lost 5, with 4 bases in between. Germline CDR1 reads SGHTA; CDR2 reads FQGNSA. This CDR3 reads CASSLFETQYF. The CDR3 DNA is TGTGCCAGCAGCTTGTTTGAGACCCAGTACTTC.

A few counts support this clonotype. This chain joins TRBV11-1 and TRBJ2-3; D may match TRBD1 or TRBD2 (6 bases each). Germline-derived CDR1 and CDR2 are SGHAT and FQDESV (reference sequence). V lost 1 base and J lost 0, with 11 bases in between. CDR3 length equals 16 residues. This CDR3 is CASSLGGRGSTDTQYF. CDR3 coding DNA: TGTGCCAGCAGCTTAGGGGGGCGGGGAAGCACAGATACGCAGTATTTT.

This clonotype showed up many times. This chain joins TRBV15 and TRBJ2-1; 7 nucleotides match TRBD1. Per germline, CDR1 LNHNV and CDR2 YYDKDF (reference sequence). Losses at the gene ends were 1 base for V and 8 bases for J; bases not matched to a gene: 5. The CDR3 loop spans 14 amino acids. The CDR3 sequence is CATSRVTQGDEQFF. The CDR3 DNA reads TGTGCCACCAGCAGAGTCACCCAGGGGGATGAGCAGTTCTTC.

This clonotype was seen repeatedly, ten times or more. This CDR3 is CASSHVDWSNEQFF. CDR3 nucleotides: TGTGCCAGCAGCCATGTGGATTGGAGCAATGAGCAGTTCTTC. This chain connects TRBV4-2 to TRBJ2-1; D gene ambiguous. Trimming left V 3 bases short and J 6 bases short, with 12 bases between. Germline V gene lookup returns CDR1 LGHNA and CDR2 YNFKEQ. The CDR3 totals 14 residues.

This clonotype was seen ten or more times. The rearrangement links TRBV7-4 to TRBJ2-1; no firm D call. This CDR3 contains 12 residues. V dropped 3 bases and J dropped 9 bases, with 9 bases sitting between them. Germline V gene lookup returns CDR1 SGHVT and CDR2 SQSDAQ. The CDR3 loop reads CASSFKGCEQFF. In nucleotides, the CDR3 is TGTGCCAGCAGCTTTAAGGGATGTGAGCAGTTCTTC.

There are many counts of this clonotype. The rearrangement links TRBV5-5 to TRBJ2-4, with 8 positions matching TRBD2. Germline values: CDR1 SGHKS, CDR2 YYEKEE (reference sequence). The ends lost 3 bases at V and 8 bases at J; junction bases unmatched: 16. The CDR3 is made up of 17 amino acids. CDR3 nucleotides: TGTGCCAGCAGCTCCTACATACGAAGCGGAGCGGGGGACATTCAGTACTTC. It yields the protein CASSSYIRSGAGDIQYF.

This rearrangement joins TRBV28 to TRBJ2-7; 7 bases agree with TRBD1. CDR1 and CDR2 (germline): MDHEN, SYDVKM. The CDR3 contains 13 residues. The V segment lost 8 bases and the J segment 4 bases; nucleotides outside the gene matches: 8. CDR3 in DNA: TGTGCCAGCCTTAGGACAGGACAGTACGAGCAGTACTTC. Translated: CASLRTGQYEQYF.

This clonotype was recorded a few times. The rearrangement links TRBV28 to TRBJ2-1; TRBD2 might be the D (5 bases). The V end lost 6 bases, the J end lost 11 bases, and 11 bases lay between the germline ends. This CDR3 spans 11 amino acids. The germline V gene has CDR1 MDHEN and CDR2 SYDVKM. The CDR3 protein is CASRGERKQFF. The CDR3 DNA reads TGTGCCAGCAGGGGTGAGCGGAAGCAGTTCTTC.

This clonotype was counted many times. The chain recombines TRBV7-2 with TRBJ1-1; D uncertain. The CDR3 runs 13 residues. Trimming removed 4 bases from V and 1 base from J, with 7 bases in between. Looked up from germline, CDR1 is SGHTA and CDR2 is FQGNSA. The CDR3 is CASSSHWNTEAFF. For the CDR3, the DNA is TGTGCCAGCAGCTCCCATTGGAACACTGAAGCTTTCTTT.

This clonotype was observed at least ten times. The J gene is TRBJ2-1, the V gene TRBV12-5, with D maybe TRBD2 (6 bases). V lost 4 bases to trimming and J lost 8 bases, with 24 bases between them. The length of the CDR3 is 17 residues. Germline V gene sequence: CDR1 LGHNT, CDR2 FRNRAP. DNA of the CDR3: TGTGCTAGTGGTTCTGGCTACCGGGAGATCCTAGTTGATGAGCAGTTCTTC. It specifies CASGSGYREILVDEQFF.

At least ten counts were recorded for this clonotype. J is TRBJ1-2 and V is TRBV9; 8 bases map to TRBD1. The CDR3 loop spans 15 amino acids. Unmatched junction bases numbered 13, after V lost 4 bases and J lost 8 bases. The germline V gene has CDR1 SGDLS and CDR2 YYNGEE. CDR3 sequence reads: CASSSYAQGAGGYTF. The CDR3 region has the DNA TGTGCCAGCAGCTCATACGCTCAGGGGGCTGGAGGCTACACCTTC.

This clonotype was detected many times. This chain uses TRBV5-1 with TRBJ2-6; D is unresolved. Trimming removed 4 bases at V and 4 bases at J, with 15 bases between. The CDR3 sequence is 16 residues long. Germline-derived CDR1 and CDR2 are SGHRS and YFSETQ. The CDR3 DNA sequence: TGCGCCAGCAGCGCTAAAACTCTTGCCGGGGCCAACGTCCTGACTTTC. It specifies CASSAKTLAGANVLTF.

This clonotype occurred many times. The V call is TRBV24-1, the J call TRBJ2-1; 8 nucleotides line up with TRBD1. Germline-derived CDR1 and CDR2 are KGHDR and SFDVKD. The CDR3 contains 18 residues. V gave up 2 bases and J gave up 0 bases; unmatched junction bases: 8. Here the CDR3 reads CATSDSPGTGDSYNEQFF. Written as DNA, the CDR3 is TGTGCCACCAGTGATTCCCCCGGGACAGGTGACTCCTACAATGAGCAGTTCTTC.